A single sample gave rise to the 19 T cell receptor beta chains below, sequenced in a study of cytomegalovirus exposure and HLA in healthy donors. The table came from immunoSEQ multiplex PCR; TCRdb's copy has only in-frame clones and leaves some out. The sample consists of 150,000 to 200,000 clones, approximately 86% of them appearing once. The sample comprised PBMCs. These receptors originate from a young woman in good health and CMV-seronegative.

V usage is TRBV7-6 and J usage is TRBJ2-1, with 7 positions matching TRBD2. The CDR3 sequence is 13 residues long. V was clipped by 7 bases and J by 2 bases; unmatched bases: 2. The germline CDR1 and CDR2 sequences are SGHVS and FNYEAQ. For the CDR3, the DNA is TGTGCCAGCACGACTAGCCCCTACAATGAGCAGTTCTTC. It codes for CASTTSPYNEQFF.

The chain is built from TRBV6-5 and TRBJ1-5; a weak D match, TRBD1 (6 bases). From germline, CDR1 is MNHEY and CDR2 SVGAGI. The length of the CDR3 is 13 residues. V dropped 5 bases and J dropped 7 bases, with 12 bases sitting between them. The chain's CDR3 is CASSQQGGQPQHF. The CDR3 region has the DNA TGTGCCAGCAGTCAACAGGGTGGACAGCCCCAGCATTTT.

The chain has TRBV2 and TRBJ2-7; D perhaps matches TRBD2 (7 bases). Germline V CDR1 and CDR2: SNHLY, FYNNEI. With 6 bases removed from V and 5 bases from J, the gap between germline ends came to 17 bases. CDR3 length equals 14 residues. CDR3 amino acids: CASSLGGGVDEQYF. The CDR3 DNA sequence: TGTGCCAGCAGCCTAGGGGGGGGAGTCGACGAGCAGTACTTC.

CDR3 loop: CASEAVEAFF. The CDR3 DNA follows: TGTGCCAGCGAGGCAGTCGAAGCTTTCTTT. The rearrangement joins TRBV6-1 to TRBJ1-1; D unclear. CDR3 size: 10 residues. V was pared by 8 bases and J by 8 bases, with 9 bases between. Germline V lookup: CDR1 MNHNS, CDR2 SASEGT.

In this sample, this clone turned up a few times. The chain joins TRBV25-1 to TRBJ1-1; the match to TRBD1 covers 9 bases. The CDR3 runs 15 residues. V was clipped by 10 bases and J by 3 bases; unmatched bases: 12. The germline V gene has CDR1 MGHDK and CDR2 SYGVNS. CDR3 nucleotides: TGTGCCATATCCGGGACAGGGAATTCAGACACTGAAGCTTTCTTT. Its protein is CAISGTGNSDTEAFF.

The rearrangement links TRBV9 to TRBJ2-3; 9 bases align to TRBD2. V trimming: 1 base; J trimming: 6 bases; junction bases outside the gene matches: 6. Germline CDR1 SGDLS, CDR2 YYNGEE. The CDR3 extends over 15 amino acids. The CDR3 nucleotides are TGTGCCAGCAGCGTAAGGCGGGAGGGCCTTGATACGCAGTATTTT. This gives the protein CASSVRREGLDTQYF.

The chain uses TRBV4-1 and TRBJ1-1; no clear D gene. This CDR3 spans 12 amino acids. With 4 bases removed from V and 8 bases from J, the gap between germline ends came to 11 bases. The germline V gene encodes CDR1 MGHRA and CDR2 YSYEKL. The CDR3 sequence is CASSLGGREAFF. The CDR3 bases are TGCGCCAGCAGCCTGGGAGGCAGAGAAGCTTTCTTT.

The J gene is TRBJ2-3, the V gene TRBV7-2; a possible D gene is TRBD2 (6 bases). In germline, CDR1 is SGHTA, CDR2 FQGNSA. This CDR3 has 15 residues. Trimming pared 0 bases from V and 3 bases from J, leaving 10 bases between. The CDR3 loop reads CASSLAPGRTDTQYF. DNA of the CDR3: TGTGCCAGCAGCTTAGCGCCTGGGAGGACAGATACGCAGTATTTT.

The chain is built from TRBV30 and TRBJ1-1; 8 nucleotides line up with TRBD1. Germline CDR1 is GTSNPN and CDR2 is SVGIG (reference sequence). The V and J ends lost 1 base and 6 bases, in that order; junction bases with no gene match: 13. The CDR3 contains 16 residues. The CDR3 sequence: CAWSAAYRTGQSEAFF. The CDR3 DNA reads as TGTGCCTGGAGTGCTGCTTACCGGACAGGGCAGTCTGAAGCTTTCTTT.

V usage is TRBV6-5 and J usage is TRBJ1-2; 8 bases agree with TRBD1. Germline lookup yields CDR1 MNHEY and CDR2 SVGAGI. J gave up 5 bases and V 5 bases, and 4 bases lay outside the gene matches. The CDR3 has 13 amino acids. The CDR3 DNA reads TGTGCCAGCAGTAGGACAGGGCTGTATGGCTACACCTTC. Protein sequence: CASSRTGLYGYTF.

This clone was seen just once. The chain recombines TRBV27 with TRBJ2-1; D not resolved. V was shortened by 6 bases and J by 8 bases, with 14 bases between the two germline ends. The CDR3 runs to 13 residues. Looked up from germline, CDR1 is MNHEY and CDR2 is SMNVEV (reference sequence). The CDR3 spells CASSYEVWDEQFF. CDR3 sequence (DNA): TGTGCCAGCAGCTACGAGGTGTGGGATGAGCAGTTCTTC.

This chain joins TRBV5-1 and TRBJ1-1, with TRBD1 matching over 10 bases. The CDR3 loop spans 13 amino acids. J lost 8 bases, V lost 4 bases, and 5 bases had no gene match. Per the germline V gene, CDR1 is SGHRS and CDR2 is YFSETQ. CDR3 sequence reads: CASSPGTGAEAFF. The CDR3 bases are TGCGCCAGCAGCCCTGGGACAGGGGCAGAAGCTTTCTTT. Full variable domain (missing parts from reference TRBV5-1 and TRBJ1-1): KAGVTQTPRYLIKTRGQQVTLSCSPISGHRSVSWYQQTPGQGLQFLFEYFSETQRNKGNFPGRFSGRQFSNSRSEMNVSTLELGDSALYLCASSPGTGAEAFFGQGTRLTVV.

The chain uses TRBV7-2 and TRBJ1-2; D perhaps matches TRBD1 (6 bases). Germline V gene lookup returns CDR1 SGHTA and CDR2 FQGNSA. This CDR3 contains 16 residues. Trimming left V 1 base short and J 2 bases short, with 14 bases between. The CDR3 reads CASSLGAGESNYGYTF. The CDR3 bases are TGTGCCAGCAGCTTAGGGGCAGGGGAGTCGAACTATGGCTACACCTTC.

CDR3 DNA sequence: TGTGCCAGCAGTGGGACAGGGGATTATAGCAATCAGCCCCAGCATTTT. This gives the protein CASSGTGDYSNQPQHF. This rearrangement joins TRBV2 to TRBJ1-5; 9 positions match TRBD1. Germline V gene sequence: CDR1 SNHLY, CDR2 FYNNEI. This CDR3 is built from 16 residues. V gave up 4 bases and J gave up 0 bases; unmatched junction bases: 4.

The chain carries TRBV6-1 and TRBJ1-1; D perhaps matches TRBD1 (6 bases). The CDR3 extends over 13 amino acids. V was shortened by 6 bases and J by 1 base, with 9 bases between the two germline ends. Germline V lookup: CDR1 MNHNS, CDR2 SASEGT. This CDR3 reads CASREDRNTEAFF. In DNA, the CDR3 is TGTGCCAGCAGGGAGGACAGGAACACTGAAGCTTTCTTT.

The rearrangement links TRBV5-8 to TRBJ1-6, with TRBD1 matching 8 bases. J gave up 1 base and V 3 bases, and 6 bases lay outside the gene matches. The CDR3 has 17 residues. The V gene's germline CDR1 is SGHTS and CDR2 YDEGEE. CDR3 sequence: CASSYGQGGSYNSPLHF. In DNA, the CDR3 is TGTGCCAGCAGCTACGGACAGGGAGGGTCCTATAATTCACCCCTCCACTTT.

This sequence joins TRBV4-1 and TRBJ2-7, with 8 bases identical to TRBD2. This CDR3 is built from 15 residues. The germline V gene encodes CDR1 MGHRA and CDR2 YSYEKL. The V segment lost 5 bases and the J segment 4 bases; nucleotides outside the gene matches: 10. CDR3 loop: CASSWGAGGGYEQYF. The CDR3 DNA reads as TGCGCCAGCAGCTGGGGGGCGGGGGGCGGTTACGAGCAGTACTTC.

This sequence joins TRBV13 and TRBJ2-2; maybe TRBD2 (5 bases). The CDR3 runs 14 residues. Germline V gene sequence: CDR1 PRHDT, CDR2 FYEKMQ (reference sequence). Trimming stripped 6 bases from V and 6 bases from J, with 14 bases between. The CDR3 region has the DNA TGTGCCAGCAGAGCAACCGGGGAACCCGGGGAGCTGTTTTTT. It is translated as CASRATGEPGELFF.

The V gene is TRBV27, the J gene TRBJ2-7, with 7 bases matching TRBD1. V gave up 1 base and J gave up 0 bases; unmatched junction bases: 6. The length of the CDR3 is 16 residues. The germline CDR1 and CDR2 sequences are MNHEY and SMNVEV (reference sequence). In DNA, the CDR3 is TGTGCCAGCAGTTTATTGACGGGACAGAACTCCTACGAGCAGTACTTC. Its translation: CASSLLTGQNSYEQYF.